The 6 T cell receptor beta chains given below trace back to one sample, sequenced in a study of blood T cell repertoires in COVID-19. Assay: immunoSEQ multiplex PCR; the TCRdb copy retains only in-frame clones and omits some. This sample has hundreds of thousands of clones, with 85% to 90% found just once. Sequences were obtained from PBMCs or T cells enriched from blood (not recorded which). These receptors were obtained from a man younger than 35 who had recovered from COVID-19.

This CDR3 is CASSLPIQGRGNQPQHF. In DNA, the CDR3 is TGTGCCAGCAGTTTGCCGATACAGGGGAGAGGCAATCAGCCCCAGCATTTT. This chain links TRBV28 with TRBJ1-5; 7 positions agree with TRBD1. CDR1 is MDHEN, CDR2 SYDVKM, per germline. The CDR3 sequence is 17 residues long. V dropped 3 bases and J dropped 2; count of bases not matched to a gene: 10.

This chain uses TRBV5-5 with TRBJ1-2; 8 bases are shared with TRBD1. This CDR3 spans 14 amino acids. Germline trimming cut 4 bases from V and 8 bases from J; bases unmatched to any gene: 10. Germline V gene sequence: CDR1 SGHKS, CDR2 YYEKEE (reference sequence). As DNA, the CDR3 is TGTGCCAGCAGCCAAGGACAGGGCCGAAACGGCTACACCTTC. Residues: CASSQGQGRNGYTF.

This chain connects TRBV2 to TRBJ1-1; 9 bases agree with TRBD1. Germline V gene data show CDR1 as SNHLY and CDR2 as FYNNEI. With 0 bases clipped from V and 4 bases from J, the junction kept 6 bases outside the gene matches. The CDR3 is made up of 16 amino acids. CDR3 nucleotide sequence: TGTGCCAGCAGTGAAGCCTCAACGACAGGGGGCACTGAAGCTTTCTTT. Amino acids: CASSEASTTGGTEAFF. Based on the CDR3 plus reference TRBV2 and TRBJ1-1, the full variable domain is EPEVTQTPSHQVTQMGQEVILRCVPISNHLYFYWYRQILGQKVEFLVSFYNNEISEKSEIFDDQFSVERPDGSNFTLKIRSTKLEDSAMYFCASSEASTTGGTEAFFGQGTRLTVV.

The chain employs TRBV9 and TRBJ2-5; TRBD1 matches at 10 bases. Trimming removed 2 bases from V and 2 bases from J; junction bases left unmatched: 3. CDR1 and CDR2 (germline): SGDLS, YYNGEE. The CDR3 consists of 15 residues. CDR3 sequence: CASSVRDRGQETQYF. CDR3 coding DNA: TGTGCCAGCAGCGTCCGGGACAGGGGACAAGAGACCCAGTACTTC.

This clone was found once. J is TRBJ2-7 and V is TRBV4-1, with 8 bases that match TRBD1. The germline V gene encodes CDR1 MGHRA and CDR2 YSYEKL. The CDR3 consists of 17 residues. V dropped 4 bases and J dropped 4; count of bases not matched to a gene: 15. The CDR3 loop is CASSPGPTRDRRYEQYF. The CDR3 coding sequence is TGCGCCAGCAGCCCCGGACCTACCCGGGACAGGCGTTACGAGCAGTACTTC.

CDR3 DNA: TGCGCCGGGGAGGGACTAGCGGGAGTCCACGAGCAGTACTTC. Its translation: CAGEGLAGVHEQYF. The gene calls are TRBV10-1 and TRBJ2-7, with TRBD2 identical over 14 bases. This CDR3 has 14 residues. The germline CDR1 and CDR2 sequences are WNHNN and SYGVQD (reference sequence). V was clipped by 11 bases and J by 5 bases; unmatched bases: 8.